Below, 19 T cell receptor beta chains from the same sample are listed, as sequenced in a study of graft-versus-host responses after intestinal transplantation. These receptors have no identified antigens. The method was immunoSEQ multiplex PCR; TCRdb's version includes in-frame clones alone and lacks a portion of them. The sample has about 85,000 clones, approximately 90% seen once. The source was unstimulated CD8+ T cells sorted from spleen or lymph node cells, collected before transplant. Source of these receptors: a human donor who was the organ donor for an intestinal transplant.

This clone was seen just once. The chain recombines TRBV23-1 with TRBJ1-5; D is possibly TRBD1 (6 bases). TRBV23-1 falls under the ORF class, with uncertain function. The CDR3 sequence is 16 residues long. V was shortened by 8 bases and J by 5 bases, with 22 bases between the two germline ends. The CDR3: CASGGGPTTGDQPQHF. In DNA form, the CDR3 reads TGCGCCAGCGGAGGGGGGCCGACAACTGGCGATCAGCCCCAGCATTTT.

The chain recombines TRBV27 with TRBJ1-6, with a weak D call TRBD1 (5 bases). Trimming cost V 3 bases and J 7 bases, with 10 bases left between them. The CDR3 is 14 residues long. Germline V gene data show CDR1 as MNHEY and CDR2 as SMNVEV (reference sequence). The CDR3 protein is CASSFQGSNSPLHF. In DNA form, the CDR3 reads TGTGCCAGCAGTTTCCAGGGTTCAAATTCACCCCTCCACTTT.

The V and J genes are TRBV7-3 and TRBJ1-1; TRBD1 might be the D (6 bases). Germline CDR1 SGHTA, CDR2 FQGTGA. The CDR3 covers 14 residues. V was shortened by 3 bases and J by 5 bases, with 13 bases between the two germline ends. CDR3 bases: TGTGCCAGCAGCTTTGCGGGGGGCGGAACTGAAGCTTTCTTT. This encodes CASSFAGGGTEAFF.

Worth noting for this clone: The limits of the CDR3 on the DNA are not certain, so only TCRdb's listed CDR3 is given. The same CDR3 is also encoded by other DNA sequences in this sample. J is TRBJ2-2 and V is TRBV6-5. The CDR3 sequence runs 13 residues, both termini included. Germline values: CDR1 MNHEY, CDR2 SVGAGI. The CDR3 sequence is CASSYVGPGGLFF.

The chain carries TRBV5-1 and TRBJ1-4; 8 bases fit TRBD1. The CDR3 runs to 18 residues. In germline, CDR1 is SGHRS, CDR2 YFSETQ. J lost 3 bases, V lost 0 bases, and 10 bases had no gene match. Here the CDR3 reads CASSLDRDRSAANEKLFF. The DNA of the CDR3 is TGCGCCAGCAGCTTGGATCGGGACAGGTCCGCGGCTAATGAAAAACTGTTTTTT.

V and J are TRBV27 and TRBJ2-1; no reliable D call. V lost 5 bases and J lost 2, with 1 base in between. Germline CDR1 MNHEY, CDR2 SMNVEV (reference sequence). The length of the CDR3 is 11 residues. CDR3 region: CASSAYNEQFF. CDR3 coding DNA: TGTGCCAGCAGTGCCTACAATGAGCAGTTCTTC.

The chain links TRBV4-1 to TRBJ1-1; D is undetermined. Looked up from germline, CDR1 is MGHRA and CDR2 is YSYEKL. V lost 4 bases and J 2 bases, leaving 11 bases between the germline ends. The CDR3 runs 14 residues. CDR3 amino acids: CASSPQEGNTEAFF. The CDR3 DNA sequence: TGCGCCAGCAGCCCCCAGGAGGGAAACACTGAAGCTTTCTTT.

J is TRBJ2-2 and V is TRBV29-1; D is perhaps TRBD1 (5 bases). The V end lost 3 bases, the J end lost 3 bases, and 11 bases lay between the germline ends. CDR1 SQVTM and CDR2 ANQGSEA come from the germline V gene. The CDR3 is 14 amino acids. The CDR3: CSVEKGRDTGELFF. CDR3 nucleotides: TGCAGCGTTGAGAAGGGCAGGGACACCGGGGAGCTGTTTTTT.

Comment on this clone: An end of the junction differs from the germline gene, which may be a read error. V is TRBV7-3 and J is TRBJ1-1; D gene unclear. The germline V gene has CDR1 SGHTA and CDR2 FQGTGA. This CDR3 has 16 residues. The CDR3 sequence is CTSSPAPGEGATEAFF. Here the CDR3 DNA reads TGTACCAGCAGTCCCGCCCCCGGTGAGGGTGCCACTGAAGCTTTCTTT. The complete variable domain, with remaining parts taken from reference TRBV7-3 and TRBJ1-1, reads GAGVSQTPSNKVTEKGKYVELRCDPISGHTALYWYRQSLGQGPEFLIYFQGTGAADDSGLPNDRFFAVRPEGSVSTLKIQRTERGDSAVYLCTSSPAPGEGATEAFFGQGTRLTVV.

This chain uses TRBV27 with TRBJ2-7; no reliable D call. Germline V CDR1 and CDR2: MNHEY, SMNVEV (reference sequence). Trimming shortened V by 4 bases and J by 4 bases, and 14 bases separated the two germline ends. The CDR3 has 14 residues. The CDR3 loop is CASSSLPHHYEQYF. The DNA for the CDR3 is TGTGCCAGCAGTTCCTTGCCTCATCATTACGAGCAGTACTTC.

V and J are TRBV16 and TRBJ2-3; 8 positions agree with TRBD1. There are 15 residues in the CDR3. V lost 7 bases to trimming and J lost 4 bases; unmatched junction nucleotides: 10. The germline V gene encodes CDR1 KGHSY and CDR2 FQNENV. For the CDR3, the DNA is TGTGCCAGCACCCGAGGGCAGGGGGCAGCAGATACGCAGTATTTT. It codes for CASTRGQGAADTQYF.

The CDR3 nucleotides are TGTGCCAGCAGCAAGACAGGGTCTGCAAACGAGCAGTACTTC. Protein: CASSKTGSANEQYF. V and J are TRBV27 and TRBJ2-7, with TRBD1 matching over 7 bases. Unmatched junction bases numbered 10, after V lost 6 bases and J lost 5 bases. The germline V gene encodes CDR1 MNHEY and CDR2 SMNVEV (reference sequence). The CDR3 length is 14 residues.

The rearrangement joins TRBV5-1 to TRBJ2-1; the D is unclear. The CDR3 spans 15 residues. Germline V gene data show CDR1 as SGHRS and CDR2 as YFSETQ. Trimming took off 1 base at V and 0 bases at J, with 8 bases between the two ends. The CDR3, as DNA: TGCGCCAGCAGCTTGTTATTTGTCTCCTACAATGAGCAGTTCTTC. Protein sequence: CASSLLFVSYNEQFF.

The chain joins TRBV9 to TRBJ1-6; D not certain. Germline V gene data show CDR1 as SGDLS and CDR2 as YYNGEE. V was pared by 0 bases and J by 14 bases, with 15 bases between. The CDR3 extends over 14 amino acids. CDR3 region: CASSVGLGLGALHF. DNA of the CDR3: TGTGCCAGCAGCGTAGGATTGGGCCTCGGTGCCCTCCACTTT. Supplemented by reference TRBV9 and TRBJ1-6, the full variable domain reads DSGVTQTPKHLITATGQRVTLRCSPRSGDLSVYWYQQSLDQGLQFLIQYYNGEERAKGNILERFSAQQFPDLHSELNLSSLELGDSALYFCASSVGLGLGALHFGNGTRLTVT.

V and J are TRBV10-3 and TRBJ2-7, with D possibly TRBD1 on 5 matching bases. Germline V gives CDR1 ENHRY, CDR2 SYGVKD. The CDR3 runs 15 residues. V dropped 6 bases and J dropped 2 bases, with 17 bases sitting between them. CDR3 coding DNA: TGTGCCATCAGCCCTACCGGACAAAGGCCCTACGAGCAGTACTTC. Amino acids: CAISPTGQRPYEQYF.

The chain is built from TRBV5-1 and TRBJ2-7; no clear D. Trimming shortened V by 0 bases and J by 3 bases, and 10 bases separated the two germline ends. This CDR3 comprises 14 residues. Looked up from germline, CDR1 is SGHRS and CDR2 is YFSETQ. CDR3 in DNA: TGCGCCAGCAGCTTGGTTCCGGCCGGCTACGAGCAGTACTTC. This sequence encodes CASSLVPAGYEQYF.

This sequence joins TRBV7-6 and TRBJ2-5; D uncertain. Germline V gives CDR1 SGHVS, CDR2 FNYEAQ. The CDR3 length is 12 residues. V lost 2 bases to trimming and J lost 11 bases, with 12 bases between them. The CDR3 spells CASSLYGTEQYF. CDR3 bases: TGTGCCAGCAGCTTATATGGCACAGAGCAGTACTTC.

The chain employs TRBV4-1 and TRBJ1-1; no clear D gene. The V gene lost 0 bases and the J gene lost 1 base, with 12 bases spanning the gap. Germline values: CDR1 MGHRA, CDR2 YSYEKL. The CDR3 runs 16 residues. CDR3 sequence reads: CASSQDPTWQNTEAFF. CDR3 nucleotides: TGCGCCAGCAGCCAAGATCCAACGTGGCAGAACACTGAAGCTTTCTTT.

The V call is TRBV6-6, the J call TRBJ2-7; a possible D gene is TRBD1 (5 bases). Deletions cut 5 bases from V and 3 bases from J, with 8 bases between. The CDR3 is made up of 12 amino acids. Germline CDR1 reads MNHNY; CDR2 reads SVGAGI (reference sequence). The CDR3 bases are TGTGCCAGCAGTCTCGACAGCTACGAGCAGTACTTC. This encodes CASSLDSYEQYF.